The 8 T cell receptor beta chains in this list originate from one sample, sequenced in a study of technical replicates of blood from several donors. This table comes from immunoSEQ multiplex PCR, and its TCRdb copy is limited to in-frame clones, with some not included. This table holds 50,000 to 65,000 clones, roughly 89% found once. The source material was PBMCs. Receptor source: a human donor in good health. Some clones in this sample may be carry-over from other donors' samples.

The rearrangement uses TRBV10-3 and TRBJ2-1; TRBD2 matches at 13 bases. The CDR3 spans 18 residues. The V gene's germline CDR1 is ENHRY and CDR2 SYGVKD. Germline trimming cut 10 bases from V and 8 bases from J; bases unmatched to any gene: 20. CDR3 nucleotide sequence: TGTGCCACGACCCTCGGGACTAGCGGGAATCCGGCGTCCGATGAGCAGTTCTTC. As protein: CATTLGTSGNPASDEQFF.

The chain uses TRBV6-1 and TRBJ2-1; 13 bases are shared with TRBD2. CDR3 size: 15 residues. Germline V CDR1 and CDR2: MNHNS, SASEGT. V lost 7 bases to trimming and J lost 4 bases; unmatched junction nucleotides: 4. The DNA of the CDR3 is TGTGCCAGCACGACTAGCGGGAGGTTATACAATGAGCAGTTCTTC. Protein: CASTTSGRLYNEQFF.

This chain joins TRBV5-1 and TRBJ2-2; the D gene is possibly TRBD2 (6 bases). V lost 4 bases to trimming and J lost 4 bases, with 14 bases between them. The CDR3 contains 15 residues. Germline V lookup: CDR1 SGHRS, CDR2 YFSETQ. The CDR3 sequence: CASSPGLLSTGELFF. The CDR3 region has the DNA TGCGCCAGCAGCCCCGGACTACTTTCCACCGGGGAGCTGTTTTTT.

This clone was picked up a small number of times. V and J are TRBV27 and TRBJ1-1; D gene ambiguous. The CDR3 is 13 residues long. In germline, CDR1 is MNHEY, CDR2 SMNVEV (reference sequence). The V end lost 5 bases, the J end lost 5 bases, and 12 bases lay between the germline ends. CDR3 in amino acids: CASSLLGGTEAFF. DNA of the CDR3: TGTGCCAGCAGTCTCCTAGGAGGAACTGAAGCTTTCTTT.

The V call is TRBV18, the J call TRBJ2-7; a weak D match, TRBD2 (6 bases). Trimming stripped 0 bases from V and 1 base from J, with 16 bases between. Germline values: CDR1 KGHSH, CDR2 LQKENI. CDR3 size: 17 residues. In DNA form, the CDR3 reads TGTGCCAGCTCACCACCGGTGCAGGGAGGAGCATCCTACGAGCAGTACTTC. It yields the protein CASSPPVQGGASYEQYF.

This chain joins TRBV6-1 and TRBJ2-7, with 7 nucleotides matching TRBD2. CDR1 and CDR2 from the germline V gene are MNHNS and SASEGT. The CDR3 consists of 13 residues. Unmatched junction bases numbered 2, after V lost 3 bases and J lost 3 bases. CDR3 region: CASSDGGNYEQYF. In DNA, the CDR3 is TGTGCCAGCAGTGACGGGGGGAACTACGAGCAGTACTTC.

This clone has just a few counts. The chain links TRBV2 to TRBJ2-1; TRBD2 matches 8 bases. With V trimmed by 4 bases and J by 5 bases, 1 base remained unmatched. This CDR3 region has 13 residues. Per the germline V gene, CDR1 is SNHLY and CDR2 is FYNNEI. The CDR3 bases are TGTGCCAGCAGTGCGGGACTAGACAATGAGCAGTTCTTC. Translated: CASSAGLDNEQFF.

The rearrangement joins TRBV5-5 to TRBJ2-7, with D possibly TRBD2 on 5 matching bases. Trimming stripped 1 base from V and 0 bases from J, with 8 bases between. CDR1 is SGHKS and CDR2 is YYEKEE in the germline V gene (reference sequence). This CDR3 is 14 amino acids long. The CDR3, as DNA: TGTGCCAGCAGCTTGCGAGGGCCCTCCTACGAGCAGTACTTC. It translates to CASSLRGPSYEQYF. Looking up the rest from reference TRBV5-5 and TRBJ2-7 gives the full variable domain: DAGVTQSPTHLIKTRGQQVTLRCSPISGHKSVSWYQQVLGQGPQFIFQYYEKEERGRGNFPDRFSARQFPNYSSELNVNALLLGDSALYLCASSLRGPSYEQYFGPGTRLTVT.